This T cell receptor (beta chain) derives from a study of shared clonotypes between healthy human individuals. Terminally differentiated effector memory CD45RA+ cells were left out of the naive CD8 fraction, which was CD45RO-negative and positively selected for CCR7. Sequencing used immunoSEQ multiplex PCR; TCRdb keeps in-frame clones, though not all of them. The sample contains roughly 2.1 million clones, about 93% of which appear only once. The germline V gene encodes CDR1 SEHNR and CDR2 FQNEAQ (reference sequence). V was clipped by 5 bases and J by 7 bases; unmatched bases: 6. This CDR3 has 14 residues.

Sequencing input: naive CD8+ T cells from PBMCs. The sequence came from a man between 18 and 29 years old in good health. Some clones in this sample may be carry-over from other donors' samples. The chain uses TRBV7-9 and TRBJ1-4, with 8 bases identical to TRBD1. CDR3 in amino acids: CASSKRQGTEKLFF. CDR3 coding DNA: TGTGCCAGCAGCAAAAGACAGGGGACTGAAAAACTGTTTTTT. Full variable domain (missing parts from reference TRBV7-9 and TRBJ1-4): DTGVSQNPRHKITKRGQNVTFRCDPISEHNRLYWYRQTLGQGPEFLTYFQNEAQLEKSRLLSDRFSAERPKGSFSTLEIQRTEQGDSAMYLCASSKRQGTEKLFFGSGTQLSVL.